Shown below are 8 T cell receptor beta chains from a single sample sequenced in a study of T cells in Graves' hyperthyroidism and ophthalmopathy. RNA transcripts gave rise to amplified TCR beta CDR3 regions. The HTBI set primed first-round TCR CDR3 RT-PCR. TCRdb reanalysed the multiplex PCR reads using MiXCR and keeps one entry per CDR3 protein. The table has about 590,000 distinct CDR3 sequences, 15% to 19% seen once. Specimen: blood. The source is a woman in her thirties with Graves' hyperthyroidism.

This chain joins TRBV9 and TRBJ2-1; the D is unclear. Trimming removed 0 bases from V and 10 bases from J, with 11 bases in between. The CDR3 runs 13 residues. Germline values: CDR1 SGDLS, CDR2 YYNGEE. The CDR3 DNA reads TGTGCCAGCAGCGTAGTTGGCTCCTCCGAGCAGTTCTTC. Translating it yields CASSVVGSSEQFF. The full variable domain, in which reference TRBV9 and TRBJ2-1 provide the parts outside the CDR3, is DSGVTQTPKHLITATGQRVTLRCSPRSGDLSVYWYQQSLDQGLQFLIQYYNGEERAKGNILERFSAQQFPDLHSELNLSSLELGDSALYFCASSVVGSSEQFFGPGTRLTVL.

The chain couples TRBV6-1 to TRBJ2-2, with D tentatively TRBD1 or TRBD2 (5 bases each). Per germline, CDR1 MNHNS and CDR2 SASEGT. V was trimmed by 5 bases and J by 3 bases, leaving 16 bases between them. The CDR3 sequence is 16 residues long. The chain's CDR3 is CASSYRGLLDTGELFF. In DNA form, the CDR3 reads TGTGCCAGCAGTTATCGGGGCCTCCTGGACACCGGGGAGCTGTTTTTT.

This clonotype came up a few times. The rearrangement uses TRBV20-1 and TRBJ2-1; a possible D gene is TRBD2 (5 bases). CDR1 is DFQATT, CDR2 SNEGSKA, per germline (reference sequence). The V and J ends lost 6 bases and 0 bases respectively, with 18 bases between them. The CDR3 covers 16 residues. The CDR3 DNA reads as TGCAGTGCCCGACCGACTAACAGATTCTCCTACAATGAGCAGTTCTTC. It is translated as CSARPTNRFSYNEQFF.

This clonotype was seen repeatedly, ten times or more. The chain uses TRBV5-5 and TRBJ2-5; tentative D call: TRBD2 (5 bases). Germline assignment: CDR1 SGHKS and CDR2 YYEKEE (reference sequence). The germline V and J ends were trimmed by 2 bases and 1 base, with 24 bases remaining between them. The CDR3 is 19 residues long. The CDR3: CASSLYHPQFGGGQETQYF. The DNA of the CDR3 is TGTGCCAGCAGCTTATACCACCCACAGTTTGGTGGAGGCCAAGAGACCCAGTACTTC.

To note about this clonotype: At one of its ends the junction is not consistent with the germline gene, which may arise from a read error. This chain joins TRBV20-1 and TRBJ2-1; D is ambiguous. Germline V gene data show CDR1 as DFQATT and CDR2 as SNEGSKA (reference sequence). The CDR3 runs to 9 residues. The CDR3 bases are TGCAGTGCTATGTACGAGCGGTTCTTC. It is translated as CSAMYERFF.

This chain links TRBV7-9 with TRBJ2-7; possibly TRBD1 for D (6 bases). The V end lost 3 bases, the J end lost 0 bases, and 24 bases lay between the germline ends. The CDR3 is made up of 19 amino acids. CDR1 and CDR2 from the germline V gene are SEHNR and FQNEAQ (reference sequence). The CDR3 region is CASSFERHRDTESSYEQYF. The DNA of the CDR3 is TGTGCCAGCAGCTTTGAGCGGCACCGGGACACCGAAAGCTCCTACGAGCAGTACTTC.

Concerning this clonotype: A much more abundant neighbour one base away suggests this may be a read error. The rearrangement joins TRBV9 to TRBJ2-7; no clear D. This CDR3 has 13 amino acids. With 5 bases removed from V and 6 bases from J, the gap between germline ends came to 15 bases. The germline CDR1 and CDR2 sequences are SGDLS and YYNGEE. Here the CDR3 DNA reads TGTGCCAGCAGTGAAGTGGGGAATCGCGAGCAGTACTTC. Encoded protein: CASSEVGNREQYF.

This clonotype was detected many times. V is TRBV20-1 and J is TRBJ2-3; D not certain. The V gene's germline CDR1 is DFQATT and CDR2 SNEGSKA (reference sequence). This CDR3 is 11 amino acids long. Trimming took 8 bases from V and 4 from J, leaving 10 bases between them. CDR3 sequence reads: CSRAYADTQYF. The CDR3 nucleotides read TGCAGTAGAGCATATGCAGATACGCAGTATTTT.